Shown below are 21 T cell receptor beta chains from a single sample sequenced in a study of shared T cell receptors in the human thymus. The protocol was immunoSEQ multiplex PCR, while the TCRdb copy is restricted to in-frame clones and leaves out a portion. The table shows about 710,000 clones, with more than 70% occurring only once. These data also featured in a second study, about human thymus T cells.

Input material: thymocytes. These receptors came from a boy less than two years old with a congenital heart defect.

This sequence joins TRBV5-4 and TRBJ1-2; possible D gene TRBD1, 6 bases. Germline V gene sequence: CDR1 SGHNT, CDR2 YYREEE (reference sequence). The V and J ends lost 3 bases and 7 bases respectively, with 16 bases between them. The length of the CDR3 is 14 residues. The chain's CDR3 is CASSSDSRPCGYTF. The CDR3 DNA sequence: TGTGCCAGCAGCTCGGACAGCCGCCCATGTGGCTACACCTTC.

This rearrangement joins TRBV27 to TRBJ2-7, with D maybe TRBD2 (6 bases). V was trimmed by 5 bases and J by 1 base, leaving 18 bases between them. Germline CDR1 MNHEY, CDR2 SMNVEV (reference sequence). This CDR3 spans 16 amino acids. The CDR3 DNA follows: TGTGCCAGCAGTCCCACCTCCGGGGGTAGGTCCTACGAGCAGTACTTC. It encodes CASSPTSGGRSYEQYF.

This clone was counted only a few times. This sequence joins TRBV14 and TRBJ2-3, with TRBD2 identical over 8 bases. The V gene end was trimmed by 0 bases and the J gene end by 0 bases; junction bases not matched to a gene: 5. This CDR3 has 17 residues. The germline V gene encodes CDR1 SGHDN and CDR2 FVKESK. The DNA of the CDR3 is TGTGCCAGCAGCCAAGAAGGACTAGCTGGGAGCACAGATACGCAGTATTTT. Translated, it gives CASSQEGLAGSTDTQYF. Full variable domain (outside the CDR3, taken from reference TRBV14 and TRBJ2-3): EAGVTQFPSHSVIEKGQTVTLRCDPISGHDNLYWYRRVMGKEIKFLLHFVKESKQDESGMPNNRFLAERTGGTYSTLKVQPAELEDSGVYFCASSQEGLAGSTDTQYFGPGTRLTVL.

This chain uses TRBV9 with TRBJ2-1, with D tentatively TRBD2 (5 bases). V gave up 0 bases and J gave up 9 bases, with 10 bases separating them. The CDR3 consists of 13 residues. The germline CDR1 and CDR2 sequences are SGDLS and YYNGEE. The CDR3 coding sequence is TGTGCCAGCAGCGTAGTATTCGCGGGTGAGCAGTTCTTC. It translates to CASSVVFAGEQFF.

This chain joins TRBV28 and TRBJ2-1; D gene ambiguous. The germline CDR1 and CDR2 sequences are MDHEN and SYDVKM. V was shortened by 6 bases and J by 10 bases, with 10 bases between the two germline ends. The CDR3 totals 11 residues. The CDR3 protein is CASRSSGEQFF. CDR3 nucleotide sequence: TGTGCCAGCAGGTCCAGTGGCGAGCAGTTCTTC.

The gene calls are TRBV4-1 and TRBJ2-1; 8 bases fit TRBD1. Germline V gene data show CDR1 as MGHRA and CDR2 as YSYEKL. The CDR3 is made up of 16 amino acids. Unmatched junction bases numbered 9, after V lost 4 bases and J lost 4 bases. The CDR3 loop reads CASSPAGGPIYNEQFF. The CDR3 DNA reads TGCGCCAGCAGCCCAGCAGGGGGCCCTATTTACAATGAGCAGTTCTTC.

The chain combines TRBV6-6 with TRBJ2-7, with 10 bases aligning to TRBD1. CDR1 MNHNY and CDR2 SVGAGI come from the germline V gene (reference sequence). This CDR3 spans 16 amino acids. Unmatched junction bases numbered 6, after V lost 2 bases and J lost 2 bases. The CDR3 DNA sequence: TGTGCCAGCAGTTACCGGACAGGGGGAGGTACCTACGAGCAGTACTTC. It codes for CASSYRTGGGTYEQYF.

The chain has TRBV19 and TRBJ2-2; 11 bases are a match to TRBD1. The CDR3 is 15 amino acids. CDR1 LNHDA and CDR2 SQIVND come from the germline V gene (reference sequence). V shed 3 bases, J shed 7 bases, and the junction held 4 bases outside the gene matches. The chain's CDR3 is CASSIGQGASGELFF. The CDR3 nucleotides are TGTGCCAGTAGTATTGGACAGGGGGCAAGCGGGGAGCTGTTTTTT. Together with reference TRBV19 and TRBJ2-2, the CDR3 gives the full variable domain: DGGITQSPKYLFRKEGQNVTLSCEQNLNHDAMYWYRQDPGQGLRLIYYSQIVNDFQKGDIAEGYSVSREKKESFPLTVTSAQKNPTAFYLCASSIGQGASGELFFGEGSRLTVL.

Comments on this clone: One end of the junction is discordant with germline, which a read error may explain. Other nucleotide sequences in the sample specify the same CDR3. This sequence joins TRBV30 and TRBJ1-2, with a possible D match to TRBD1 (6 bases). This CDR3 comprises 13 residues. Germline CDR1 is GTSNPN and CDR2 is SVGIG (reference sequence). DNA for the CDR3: TGCGCCTGGAGTGTAGAGGGGGACTATGGCTACACCTTC. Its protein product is CAWSVEGDYGYTF. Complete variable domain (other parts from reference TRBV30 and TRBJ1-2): SQTIHQWPATLVQPVGSPLSLECTVEGTSNPNLYWYRQAAGRGLQLLFYSVGIGQISSEVPQNLSASRPQDRQFILSSKKLLLSDSGFYLCAWSVEGDYGYTFGSGTRLTVV.

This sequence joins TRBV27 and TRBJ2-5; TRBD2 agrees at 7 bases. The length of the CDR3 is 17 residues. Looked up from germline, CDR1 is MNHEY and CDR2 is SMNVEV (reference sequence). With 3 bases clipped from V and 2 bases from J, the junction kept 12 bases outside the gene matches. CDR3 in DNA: TGTGCCAGCAGTTTGGCCCCTAGCGGTACTCCGCAAGAGACCCAGTACTTC. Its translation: CASSLAPSGTPQETQYF.

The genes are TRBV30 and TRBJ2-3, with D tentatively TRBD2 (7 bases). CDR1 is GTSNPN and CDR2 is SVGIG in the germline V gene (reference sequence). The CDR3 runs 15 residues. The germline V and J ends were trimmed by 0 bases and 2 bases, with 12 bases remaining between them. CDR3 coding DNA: TGTGCCTGGAGTGTAATGCGGGGGCCCACAGATACGCAGTATTTT. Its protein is CAWSVMRGPTDTQYF.

In nucleotides, the CDR3 is TGTGCCAGCAGCTTGCGGGGGGGTCCCAACGAGCAGTACTTC. Amino acid sequence: CASSLRGGPNEQYF. The chain couples TRBV5-6 to TRBJ2-7; TRBD2 matches at 8 bases. CDR1 is SGHDT and CDR2 is YYEEEE in the germline V gene. The junction had 5 bases not matched to a gene; V was cut back by 1 base and J by 5 bases. The CDR3 consists of 14 residues.

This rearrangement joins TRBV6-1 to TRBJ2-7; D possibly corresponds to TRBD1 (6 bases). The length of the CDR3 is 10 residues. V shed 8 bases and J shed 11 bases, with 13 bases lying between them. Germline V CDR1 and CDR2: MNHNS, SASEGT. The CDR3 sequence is CASLGQGKYF. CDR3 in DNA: TGTGCCAGCCTCGGGCAGGGGAAGTACTTC.

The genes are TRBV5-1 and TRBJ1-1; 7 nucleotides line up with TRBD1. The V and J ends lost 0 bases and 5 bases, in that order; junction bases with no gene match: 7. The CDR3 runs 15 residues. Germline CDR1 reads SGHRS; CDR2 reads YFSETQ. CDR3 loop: CASSLDRGRETEAFF. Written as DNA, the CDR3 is TGCGCCAGCAGCTTGGACAGGGGTAGGGAAACTGAAGCTTTCTTT.

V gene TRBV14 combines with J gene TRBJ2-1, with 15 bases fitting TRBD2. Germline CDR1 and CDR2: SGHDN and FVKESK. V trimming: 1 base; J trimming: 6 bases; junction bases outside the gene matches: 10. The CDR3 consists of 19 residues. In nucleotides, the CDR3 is TGTGCCAGCAGCCAAGTACGGACTAGCGGGGGGGAACAGACCAATGAGCAGTTCTTC. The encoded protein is CASSQVRTSGGEQTNEQFF.

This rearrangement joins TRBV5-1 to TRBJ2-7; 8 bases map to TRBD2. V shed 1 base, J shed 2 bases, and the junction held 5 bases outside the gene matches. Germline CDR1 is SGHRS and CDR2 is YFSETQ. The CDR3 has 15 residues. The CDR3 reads CASSLLAGRAYEQYF. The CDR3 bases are TGCGCCAGCAGCTTGTTAGCGGGAAGAGCCTACGAGCAGTACTTC.

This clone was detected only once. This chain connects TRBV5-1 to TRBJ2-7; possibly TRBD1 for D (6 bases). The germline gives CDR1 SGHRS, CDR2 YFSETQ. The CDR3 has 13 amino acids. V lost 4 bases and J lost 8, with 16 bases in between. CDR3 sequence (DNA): TGCGCCAGCAGCACCGGAATACAGGGCAAGCAGTACTTC. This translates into CASSTGIQGKQYF.

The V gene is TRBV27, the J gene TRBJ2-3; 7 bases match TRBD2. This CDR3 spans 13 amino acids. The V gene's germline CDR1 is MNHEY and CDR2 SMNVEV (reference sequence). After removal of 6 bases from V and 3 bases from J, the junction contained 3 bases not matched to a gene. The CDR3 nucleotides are TGTGCCAGCAGGGGGGGGGTTACAGATACGCAGTATTTT. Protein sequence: CASRGGVTDTQYF.

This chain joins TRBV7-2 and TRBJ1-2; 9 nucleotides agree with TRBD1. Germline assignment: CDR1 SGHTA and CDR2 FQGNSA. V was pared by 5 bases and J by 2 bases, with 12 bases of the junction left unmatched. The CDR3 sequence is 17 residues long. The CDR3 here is CASSKTTTTGGNYGYTF. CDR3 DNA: TGTGCCAGCAGCAAGACCACCACAACAGGGGGCAACTATGGCTACACCTTC.

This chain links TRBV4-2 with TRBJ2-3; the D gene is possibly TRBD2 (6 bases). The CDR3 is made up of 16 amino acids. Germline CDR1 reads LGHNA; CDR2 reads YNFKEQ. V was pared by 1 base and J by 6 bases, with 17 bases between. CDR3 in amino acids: CASSQVGGVGADTQYF. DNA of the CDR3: TGTGCCAGCAGCCAAGTTGGAGGGGTGGGCGCGGATACGCAGTATTTT.

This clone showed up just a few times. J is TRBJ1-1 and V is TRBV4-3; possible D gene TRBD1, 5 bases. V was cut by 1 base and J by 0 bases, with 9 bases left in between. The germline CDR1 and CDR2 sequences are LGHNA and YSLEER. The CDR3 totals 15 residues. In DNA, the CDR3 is TGCGCCAGCAGCCAAGGGCTAGGGGTGAACACTGAAGCTTTCTTT. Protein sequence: CASSQGLGVNTEAFF.